A selection of T cell receptor beta chains follows, all from one sample in a study of shared clonotypes between healthy human individuals. Repertoires were generated with immunoSEQ multiplex PCR, while TCRdb's copy carries only in-frame clones and drops some. The data hold fewer than 600,000 clones, with around 74% observed a single time. Sequenced: PBMCs. These receptors were taken from a woman in her thirties or forties in good health. Some clones in this sample may be carry-over from other donors' samples. The CDR3 runs from the conserved cysteine through the conserved F or W. Each record gives: J gene, V gene, clone size, D gene, CDR3 protein, CDR3 DNA. The D gene is left open where the match is weak. Not every row has a clone size; where given, it reads once, few, many or a size class.

TRBJ2-3,TRBV21-1,NA,NA,CASRGLAGFTDTQYF,TGTGCCAGCAGGGGACTAGCGGGATTTACAGATACGCAGTATTTT
TRBJ2-5,TRBV29-1,NA,NA,CTASVGRETQYF,TGCACCGCCTCGGTCGGGAGAGAGACCCAGTACTTC
TRBJ1-4,TRBV5-6,few,NA,CASSPAFGGGLFF,TGTGCCAGCAGCCCTGCGTTTGGGGGAGGACTGTTTTTT
TRBJ2-7,TRBV18,many,TRBD2,CASSPNTGTNTYEQYF,TGTGCCAGCTCACCTAACACCGGGACTAACACCTACGAGCAGTACTTC
TRBJ1-1,TRBV15,NA,NA,CATSRELTGEAFF,TGTGCCACCAGCAGAGAATTGACAGGTGAAGCTTTCTTT
TRBJ2-7,TRBV7-9,NA,TRBD2,CASSLVRESYEQYF,TGTGCCAGCAGCTTAGTGCGGGAGTCTTACGAGCAGTACTTC
TRBJ1-2,TRBV10-3,NA,NA,CAISPLAHGGYTF,TGTGCCATCAGCCCCTTGGCGCACGGAGGCTACACCTTC
TRBJ2-1,TRBV15,once,NA,CATSTRQGGDEQFF,TGTGCCACCAGCACTAGACAGGGCGGGGATGAGCAGTTCTTC
TRBJ2-3,TRBV14,NA,NA,CASSPGEDTQYF,TGTGCCAGCAGCCCTGGGGAAGATACGCAGTATTTT
TRBJ1-1,TRBV5-4,NA,NA,CASSLAVGRITEAFF,TGTGCCAGCAGCTTGGCGGTGGGTAGAATCACTGAAGCTTTCTTT
TRBJ2-2,TRBV7-8,NA,TRBD2,CASSLGGGRDLTGELFF,TGTGCCAGCAGCTTAGGGGGCGGGAGGGATCTCACCGGGGAGCTGTTTTTT
TRBJ2-2,TRBV5-5,once,TRBD2,CASSLATSGRTGELFF,TGTGCCAGCAGCTTGGCGACTAGCGGGAGGACCGGGGAGCTGTTTTTT
TRBJ1-1,TRBV30,few,NA,CAWSVPAGRAFF,TGTGCCTGGAGTGTACCTGCGGGTAGAGCTTTCTTT
TRBJ2-1,TRBV7-9,NA,NA,CASSLHREFF,TGTGCCAGCAGCTTACACCGAGAGTTCTTC
TRBJ2-4,TRBV15,NA,NA,CATSRGTYEIAKNIQYF,TGTGCCACCAGCAGGGGGACTTACGAGATAGCCAAAAACATTCAGTACTTC
TRBJ1-5,TRBV18,NA,NA,CASSRGTQSNQPQHF,TGTGCCAGCTCACGGGGAACACAGAGCAATCAGCCCCAGCATTTT
TRBJ2-3,TRBV6-4,NA,TRBD2,CASSENSGSPTDTQYF,TGTGCCAGCAGTGAAAATAGCGGGAGCCCCACAGATACGCAGTATTTT